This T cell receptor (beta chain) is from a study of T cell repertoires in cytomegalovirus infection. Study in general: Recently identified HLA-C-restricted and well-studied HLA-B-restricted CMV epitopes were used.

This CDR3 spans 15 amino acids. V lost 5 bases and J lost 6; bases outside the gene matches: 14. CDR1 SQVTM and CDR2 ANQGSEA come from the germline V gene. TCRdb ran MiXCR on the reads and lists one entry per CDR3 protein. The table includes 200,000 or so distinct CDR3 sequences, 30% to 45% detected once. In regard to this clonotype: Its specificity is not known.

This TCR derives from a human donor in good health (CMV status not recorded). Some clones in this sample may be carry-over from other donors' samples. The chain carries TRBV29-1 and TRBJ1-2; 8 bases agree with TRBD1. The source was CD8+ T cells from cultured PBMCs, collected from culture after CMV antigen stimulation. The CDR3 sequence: CSVSDRTGPEDGYTF. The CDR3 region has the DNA TGCAGCGTTTCGGACCGGACAGGGCCGGAGGATGGCTACACCTTC.